The T cell receptor (beta chain) described here comes from a study of Graves' ophthalmopathy and Graves' hyperthyroidism. Findings and caveats of the study: Most thyroid clonotypes expanded beyond 0.001 frequency were also found in blood.

Comment on this clonotype: The antigen is not known. With only one base between it and a far larger clone, this is likely a read error.

Amplification from RNA transcripts yielded the TCR beta CDR3 regions. HTBI primers were employed in first-round RT-PCR, then a second-round multiplex PCR followed. TCRdb reprocessed the multiplex PCR reads via MiXCR and lists one record per CDR3 protein. The sample yields under 800,000 distinct CDR3 sequences, 22% seen once. Germline loops: CDR1 SGHTA, CDR2 FQGNSA. V was pared by 6 bases and J by 4 bases, with 9 bases between. The CDR3 is 12 amino acids. The source of this sequence is a woman aged 18-29 years with stable Graves' hyperthyroidism. Some clones in this sample may be carry-over from other donors' samples. The source material was peripheral blood. The chain combines TRBV7-2 with TRBJ2-5; no clear D. This chain's CDR3 is CASSHLRETQYF. CDR3 DNA sequence: TGTGCCAGCAGTCACTTGAGAGAGACCCAGTACTTC.